The T cell receptor beta chain described here comes from a study of T cells in Graves' hyperthyroidism and ophthalmopathy. Study-level information: Peripheral blood specimens were obtained at initial diagnosis, prior to any treatment.

Germline V gene sequence: CDR1 SGDLS, CDR2 YYNGEE. With V trimmed by 4 bases and J by 1 base, 8 bases remained unmatched. The CDR3 is 16 amino acids. The CDR3 regions of TCR beta were amplified from RNA transcripts. Initially, a first-round RT-PCR of the TCR CDR3 employed the HTBI primer set. TCRdb re-called the multiplex PCR reads through MiXCR, storing one row per CDR3 protein. This sample carries some 350,000 distinct CDR3 sequences, over 15% of them seen once, and the ten largest clones take around 3.4%. Absence of ophthalmopathy progression within 18 months defined stable Graves' hyperthyroidism. Reasons for excluding patients were uncontrolled infection, other autoimmune disease, pregnancy or lactation. 10 ml of fresh peripheral blood supplied the PBMCs. This clonotype was seen only a few times.

The chain combines TRBV9 with TRBJ1-2; 9 bases are shared with TRBD1. The source material was blood. This receptor was obtained from a woman in her late teens or twenties with Graves' hyperthyroidism. Here the CDR3 reads CASSKKQGALNYGYTF. The CDR3 region has the DNA TGTGCCAGCAGCAAGAAACAGGGGGCGCTTAACTATGGCTACACCTTC.